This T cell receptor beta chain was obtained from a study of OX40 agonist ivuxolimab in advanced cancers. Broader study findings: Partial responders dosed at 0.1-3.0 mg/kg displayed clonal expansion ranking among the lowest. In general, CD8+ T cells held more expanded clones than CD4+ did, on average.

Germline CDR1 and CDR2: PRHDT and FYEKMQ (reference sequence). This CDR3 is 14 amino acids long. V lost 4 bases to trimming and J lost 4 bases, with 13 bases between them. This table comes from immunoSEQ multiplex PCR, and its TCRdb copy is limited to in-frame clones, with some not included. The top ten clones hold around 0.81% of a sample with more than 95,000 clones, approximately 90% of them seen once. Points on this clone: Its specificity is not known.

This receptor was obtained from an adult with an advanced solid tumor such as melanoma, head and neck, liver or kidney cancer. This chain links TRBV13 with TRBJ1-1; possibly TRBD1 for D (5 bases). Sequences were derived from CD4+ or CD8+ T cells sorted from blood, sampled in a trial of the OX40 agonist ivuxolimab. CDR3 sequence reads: CASSWGRMSTEAFF. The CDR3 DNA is TGTGCCAGCAGCTGGGGACGGATGAGCACTGAAGCTTTCTTT.